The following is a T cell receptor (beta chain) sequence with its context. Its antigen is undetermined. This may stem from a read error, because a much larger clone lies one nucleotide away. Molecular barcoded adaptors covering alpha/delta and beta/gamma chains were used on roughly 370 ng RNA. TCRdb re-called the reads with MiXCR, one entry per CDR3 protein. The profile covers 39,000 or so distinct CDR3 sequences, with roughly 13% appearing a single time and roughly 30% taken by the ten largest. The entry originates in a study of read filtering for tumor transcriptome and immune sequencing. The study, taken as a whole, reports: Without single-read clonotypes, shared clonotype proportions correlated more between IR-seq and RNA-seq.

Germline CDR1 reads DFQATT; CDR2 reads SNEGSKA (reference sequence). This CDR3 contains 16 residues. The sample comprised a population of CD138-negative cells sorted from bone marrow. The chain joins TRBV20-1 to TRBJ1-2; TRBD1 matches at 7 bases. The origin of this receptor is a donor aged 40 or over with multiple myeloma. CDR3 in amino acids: CSARDLGGAANYGCTF. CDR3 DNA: TGCAGTGCTAGAGATCTAGGGGGCGCGGCTAACTATGGCTGCACCTTC.